Sequencing of this T cell receptor (beta chain) was carried out in a study of blood T cell repertoires in COVID-19. As for the study in general: There were acute and convalescent COVID-19 samples, and they came from the United States, Italy and Spain. T cells, B-cell-depleted T cells, or PBMCs supplied cDNA or gDNA.

The authors' processing: By means of reference gene primer amplification, nucleated cell counts were estimated. The data were produced by immunoSEQ multiplex PCR, yet TCRdb's version contains in-frame clones alone and is incomplete. Clone size and V and J calls were adopted from that table, with D and trimming inferred from the DNA. The table records some 300,000 clones, about 90% of them present only once. Germline lookup yields CDR1 LNHDA and CDR2 SQIVND (reference sequence). The CDR3 runs to 16 residues. The germline V and J ends were trimmed by 3 bases and 2 bases, with 14 bases remaining between them. Patients from Seattle were sampled longitudinally, starting during active infection.

Material: peripheral blood. This chain joins TRBV19 and TRBJ2-1; D is possibly TRBD2 (6 bases). The clonotype comes from a woman aged 40-49 years with COVID-19, enrolled during active disease. CDR3 protein: CASSIKGTAPYNEQFF. The CDR3 nucleotides read TGTGCCAGTAGTATTAAGGGGACTGCCCCCTACAATGAGCAGTTCTTC.